The 27 T cell receptor beta chains reported below all come from one sample, sequenced in a study of shared clonotypes between healthy human individuals. Profiled with immunoSEQ multiplex PCR; TCRdb holds only in-frame clones, not every one. The data show around 510,000 clones, just over 75% seen once. The sample comprised PBMCs. All receptors come from a woman in her 40s in good health. Some clones in this sample may be carry-over from other donors' samples.

This chain joins TRBV29-1 and TRBJ2-1, with 13 bases lining up with TRBD2. The CDR3 covers 16 residues. The ends lost 5 bases at V and 6 bases at J; junction bases unmatched: 10. The germline gives CDR1 SQVTM, CDR2 ANQGSEA. The chain's CDR3 is CSVHRTSGSHGNEQFF. In DNA, the CDR3 is TGCAGCGTTCATCGGACTAGCGGGAGCCACGGCAATGAGCAGTTCTTC.

This clone was recorded many times. The V and J genes are TRBV9 and TRBJ2-1, with TRBD2 matching 10 bases. Per the germline V gene, CDR1 is SGDLS and CDR2 is YYNGEE. Unmatched junction bases numbered 4, after V lost 0 bases and J lost 4 bases. The CDR3 runs to 16 residues. The CDR3, as DNA: TGTGCCAGCAGCGTAGTTGGGACTAGCGATTACAATGAGCAGTTCTTC. Residues: CASSVVGTSDYNEQFF.

The CDR3 sequence is CASSSGLADTYEQYF. The CDR3 DNA reads as TGTGCCAGCTCCTCCGGACTAGCTGATACCTACGAGCAGTACTTC. The chain employs TRBV18 and TRBJ2-7; 8 bases match TRBD2. The CDR3 runs to 15 residues. CDR1 is KGHSH and CDR2 is LQKENI in the germline V gene. V lost 6 bases to trimming and J lost 2 bases; unmatched junction nucleotides: 9.

Details on this clone: The same CDR3 can be traced to other DNA sequences in this sample. The chain has TRBV7-3 and TRBJ2-6, with D perhaps matching TRBD2 (5 bases). This CDR3 comprises 16 residues. Per germline, CDR1 SGHTA and CDR2 FQGTGA. Deletions cut 5 bases from V and 1 base from J, with 12 bases between. The CDR3 sequence is CASSPPGGSGANVLTF. CDR3 nucleotide sequence: TGTGCCAGCAGCCCACCGGGCGGGTCTGGGGCCAACGTCCTGACTTTC.

The chain carries TRBV30 and TRBJ2-1; TRBD2 might be the D (5 bases). CDR3 length equals 13 residues. CDR1 and CDR2 (germline): GTSNPN, SVGIG (reference sequence). V gave up 7 bases and J gave up 7 bases, with 17 bases separating them. CDR3 loop: CAFRRMAINEQFF. CDR3 in DNA: TGTGCCTTTAGGAGGATGGCCATAAATGAGCAGTTCTTC.

About this clone: A much bigger clone sits one base away, suggesting this may be a read error. In the same sample, other DNA sequences code for this CDR3. The rearrangement uses TRBV30 and TRBJ1-5; maybe TRBD1 (5 bases). The V gene's germline CDR1 is GTSNPN and CDR2 SVGIG (reference sequence). V was cut by 1 base and J by 5 bases, with 12 bases left in between. The CDR3 runs 14 residues. CDR3 residues: CAWSGGLGDQPQHF. For the CDR3, the DNA is TGTGCCTGGAGTGGGGGTCTAGGGGATCAGCCCCAGCATTTT.

The chain couples TRBV27 to TRBJ1-2, with 7 bases matching TRBD1. Germline CDR1 is MNHEY and CDR2 is SMNVEV (reference sequence). The CDR3 sequence is 14 residues long. J lost 1 base, V lost 3 bases, and 2 bases had no gene match. DNA of the CDR3: TGTGCCAGCAGTTTCGACAGGGTTAACTATGGCTACACCTTC. This gives the protein CASSFDRVNYGYTF.

The rearrangement links TRBV7-9 to TRBJ2-1, with 16 positions matching TRBD2. Germline lookup yields CDR1 SEHNR and CDR2 FQNEAQ (reference sequence). This CDR3 has 17 amino acids. Unmatched junction bases numbered 8, after V lost 5 bases and J lost 7 bases. The CDR3 reads CASSPGLAGGLGNEQFF. The CDR3 DNA follows: TGTGCCAGCAGCCCGGGACTAGCGGGAGGGTTAGGGAATGAGCAGTTCTTC. The entire variable domain, with the rest obtained from reference TRBV7-9 and TRBJ2-1, is as follows: DTGVSQNPRHKITKRGQNVTFRCDPISEHNRLYWYRQTLGQGPEFLTYFQNEAQLEKSRLLSDRFSAERPKGSFSTLEIQRTEQGDSAMYLCASSPGLAGGLGNEQFFGPGTRLTVL.

This chain uses TRBV28 with TRBJ1-5; a weak D match, TRBD1 (6 bases). Germline CDR1 reads MDHEN; CDR2 reads SYDVKM. The CDR3 contains 14 residues. Trimming left V 6 bases short and J 3 bases short, with 12 bases between. The DNA for the CDR3 is TGTGCCAGCAGGCAGGGGCAGGTCAATCAGCCCCAGCATTTT. Protein: CASRQGQVNQPQHF.

Of note for this clone: A single base separates this from a much larger clone, so it may be a read error. This chain joins TRBV4-2 and TRBJ2-7; tentative D call: TRBD2 (6 bases). The CDR3 extends over 16 amino acids. Trimming shortened V by 0 bases and J by 5 bases, and 17 bases separated the two germline ends. Germline CDR1 reads LGHNA; CDR2 reads YNFKEQ. The CDR3 sequence: CASSQDLGNGRDEQYF. The DNA of the CDR3 is TGTGCCAGCAGCCAAGATTTAGGGAACGGGAGAGACGAGCAGTACTTC.

This chain links TRBV6-6 with TRBJ2-7; D ambiguous. Trimming shortened V by 5 bases and J by 1 base, and 12 bases separated the two germline ends. CDR1 MNHNY and CDR2 SVGAGI come from the germline V gene (reference sequence). The length of the CDR3 is 14 residues. This CDR3 is CASSLDDISYEQYF. CDR3 nucleotides: TGTGCCAGCAGTCTAGACGACATATCCTACGAGCAGTACTTC.

At least ten counts were recorded for this clone. The sample carries other DNA sequences with the same CDR3. The rearrangement joins TRBV6-6 to TRBJ2-5; D ambiguous. The germline V and J ends were trimmed by 5 bases and 4 bases, with 8 bases remaining between them. The CDR3 runs to 12 residues. CDR1 and CDR2 (germline): MNHNY, SVGAGI (reference sequence). The CDR3 is CASSQVGETQYF. In DNA, the CDR3 is TGTGCCAGCAGTCAAGTGGGAGAGACCCAGTACTTC.

The rearrangement uses TRBV5-1 and TRBJ1-1; 7 bases are a match to TRBD1. J gave up 5 bases and V 5 bases, and 9 bases lay outside the gene matches. The germline V gene encodes CDR1 SGHRS and CDR2 YFSETQ. The CDR3 loop spans 14 amino acids. CDR3 residues: CASRQGPDGTEAFF. The DNA for the CDR3 is TGCGCCAGCAGACAGGGGCCAGATGGGACTGAAGCTTTCTTT.

V usage is TRBV5-1 and J usage is TRBJ2-3, with D perhaps TRBD1 (7 bases). The V gene lost 6 bases and the J gene lost 6 bases, with 14 bases spanning the gap. CDR3 length: 13 residues. CDR1 is SGHRS and CDR2 is YFSETQ in the germline V gene. CDR3 nucleotides: TGCGCCAGCAAACAGGGGAGGCAGGATACGCAGTATTTT. Translation: CASKQGRQDTQYF.

This clone came up a few times. The chain has TRBV2 and TRBJ1-5; D is undetermined. In germline, CDR1 is SNHLY, CDR2 FYNNEI. This CDR3 comprises 12 residues. V shed 8 bases and J shed 0 bases, with 5 bases lying between them. The CDR3 reads CASGISNQPQHF. CDR3 coding DNA: TGTGCCAGCGGGATTAGCAATCAGCCCCAGCATTTT.

The V gene is TRBV10-3, the J gene TRBJ2-3; TRBD2 aligns across 9 bases. In germline, CDR1 is ENHRY, CDR2 SYGVKD. This CDR3 is built from 17 residues. V gave up 2 bases and J gave up 4 bases; unmatched junction bases: 10. This chain's CDR3 is CAISEGVAGVIADTQYF. In DNA, the CDR3 is TGTGCCATCAGTGAGGGCGTAGCGGGAGTCATAGCAGATACGCAGTATTTT.

This clone was seen only once. V usage is TRBV6-5 and J usage is TRBJ1-3; D is perhaps TRBD1 (5 bases). CDR3 length: 14 amino acids. V lost 0 bases and J 5 bases, leaving 8 bases between the germline ends. Germline CDR1 reads MNHEY; CDR2 reads SVGAGI. In DNA, the CDR3 is TGTGCCAGCAGTTACTCCCAGGGCCGAAACACCATATATTTT. It specifies CASSYSQGRNTIYF.

The CDR3 loop is CAWAPGNTEAFF. The DNA for the CDR3 is TGTGCCTGGGCCCCGGGGAACACTGAAGCTTTCTTT. The V gene is TRBV5-6, the J gene TRBJ1-1; no firm D call. From germline, CDR1 is SGHDT and CDR2 YYEEEE. V was shortened by 10 bases and J by 1 base, with 11 bases between the two germline ends. This CDR3 spans 12 amino acids.

This chain connects TRBV30 to TRBJ1-6, with a weak D call TRBD1 (6 bases). CDR1 and CDR2 (germline): GTSNPN, SVGIG (reference sequence). There are 14 residues in the CDR3. V was clipped by 6 bases and J by 10 bases, with 19 bases between them. Written as DNA, the CDR3 is TGTGCCTGCCCGAAGGGGACAAAGGACTCACCCCTCCACTTT. Translation: CACPKGTKDSPLHF.

The chain recombines TRBV10-3 with TRBJ2-2, with 8 bases that match TRBD1. The CDR3 has 13 amino acids. Germline V CDR1 and CDR2: ENHRY, SYGVKD. V trimming: 6 bases; J trimming: 3 bases; junction bases outside the gene matches: 0. The DNA of the CDR3 is TGTGCCATCAGGGACAGGGACACCGGGGAGCTGTTTTTT. As protein: CAIRDRDTGELFF.

The chain links TRBV4-1 to TRBJ2-3, with unresolved D. The V gene's germline CDR1 is MGHRA and CDR2 YSYEKL. The CDR3 is 15 residues long. The V end lost 0 bases, the J end lost 4 bases, and 11 bases lay between the germline ends. CDR3 coding DNA: TGCGCCAGCAGCCAAGAATTTACCGGCCCAGATACGCAGTATTTT. It translates to CASSQEFTGPDTQYF.

This clone was seen many times. The chain couples TRBV11-2 to TRBJ2-2; TRBD2 is a possible D gene (5 bases). Germline values: CDR1 SGHAT, CDR2 FQNNGV. Deletions cut 5 bases from V and 8 bases from J, with 9 bases between. The CDR3 is 12 amino acids. Written as DNA, the CDR3 is TGTGCCAGCAGCCCTAGCTTGGGGGAGCTGTTTTTT. It codes for CASSPSLGELFF.

CDR3 in DNA: TGCAGCGTCCCTAAACTAGCGGCGCTAAGGAGCTCCTACAATGAGCAGTTCTTC. Protein: CSVPKLAALRSSYNEQFF. The rearrangement uses TRBV29-1 and TRBJ2-1, with 8 bases lining up with TRBD2. The CDR3 extends over 18 amino acids. Germline V gene data show CDR1 as SQVTM and CDR2 as ANQGSEA. Germline trimming cut 6 bases from V and 0 bases from J; bases unmatched to any gene: 16.

The CDR3 DNA is TGTGCCAGCAGCGGAGGGTCCGGGAAGTACTTC. It specifies CASSGGSGKYF. The chain has TRBV9 and TRBJ2-4; TRBD2 is a possible D gene (5 bases). V lost 3 bases and J lost 14, with 12 bases in between. This CDR3 region has 11 residues. The germline CDR1 and CDR2 sequences are SGDLS and YYNGEE. Variable domain in full (rest from reference TRBV9 and TRBJ2-4): DSGVTQTPKHLITATGQRVTLRCSPRSGDLSVYWYQQSLDQGLQFLIQYYNGEERAKGNILERFSAQQFPDLHSELNLSSLELGDSALYFCASSGGSGKYFGAGTRLSVL.

To note about this clone: The identical CDR3 is also encoded by other nucleotide sequences in the sample. The chain combines TRBV5-1 with TRBJ2-7; D is perhaps TRBD2 (6 bases). This CDR3 contains 14 residues. The V gene's germline CDR1 is SGHRS and CDR2 YFSETQ. Trimming shortened V by 5 bases and J by 2 bases, and 14 bases separated the two germline ends. In DNA form, the CDR3 reads TGCGCCAGCAGTCTGTTGGGAGGCACCTACGAGCAGTACTTC. This codes for CASSLLGGTYEQYF.

In DNA form, the CDR3 reads TGTGCCAGCAGCTCGCCGGGACAGGGGGCTGGTGGCTACACCTTC. Protein product: CASSSPGQGAGGYTF. The rearrangement links TRBV13 to TRBJ1-2, with TRBD1 matching 12 bases. CDR1 and CDR2 (germline): PRHDT, FYEKMQ (reference sequence). This CDR3 spans 15 amino acids. With V trimmed by 4 bases and J by 7 bases, 7 bases remained unmatched.

This chain uses TRBV6-5 with TRBJ2-3; 13 positions match TRBD2. CDR1 MNHEY and CDR2 SVGAGI come from the germline V gene. Unmatched junction bases numbered 6, after V lost 6 bases and J lost 6 bases. This CDR3 has 15 amino acids. The CDR3 reads CASSLGLAGVDTQYF. CDR3 DNA: TGTGCCAGCAGCCTCGGACTAGCGGGAGTCGATACGCAGTATTTT.